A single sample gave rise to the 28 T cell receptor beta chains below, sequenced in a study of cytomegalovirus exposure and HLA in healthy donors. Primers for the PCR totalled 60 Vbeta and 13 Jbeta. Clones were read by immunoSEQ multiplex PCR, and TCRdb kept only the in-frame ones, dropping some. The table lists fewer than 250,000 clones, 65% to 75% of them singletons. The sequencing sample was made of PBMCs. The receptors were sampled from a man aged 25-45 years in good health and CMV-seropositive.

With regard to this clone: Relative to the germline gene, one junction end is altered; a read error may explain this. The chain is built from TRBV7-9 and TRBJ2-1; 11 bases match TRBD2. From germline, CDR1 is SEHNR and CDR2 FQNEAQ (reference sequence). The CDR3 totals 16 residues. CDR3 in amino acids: CSSSSSLAGVANEQFF. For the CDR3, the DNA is TGTTCCAGCAGCTCCTCACTAGCGGGGGTGGCGAATGAGCAGTTCTTC.

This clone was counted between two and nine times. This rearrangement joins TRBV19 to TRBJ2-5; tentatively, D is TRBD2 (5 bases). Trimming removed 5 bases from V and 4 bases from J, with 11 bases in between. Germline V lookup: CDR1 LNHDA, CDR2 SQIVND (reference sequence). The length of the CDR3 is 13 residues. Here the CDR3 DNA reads TGTGCCAGTAGTGCGGGCTTCGGAGAGACCCAGTACTTC. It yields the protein CASSAGFGETQYF.

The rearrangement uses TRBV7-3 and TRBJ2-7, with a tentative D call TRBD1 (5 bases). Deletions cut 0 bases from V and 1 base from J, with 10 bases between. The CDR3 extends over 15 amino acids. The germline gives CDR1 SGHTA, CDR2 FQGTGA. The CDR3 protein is CASSLTGAPSYEQYF. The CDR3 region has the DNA TGTGCCAGCAGCTTAACAGGGGCCCCATCCTACGAGCAGTACTTC.

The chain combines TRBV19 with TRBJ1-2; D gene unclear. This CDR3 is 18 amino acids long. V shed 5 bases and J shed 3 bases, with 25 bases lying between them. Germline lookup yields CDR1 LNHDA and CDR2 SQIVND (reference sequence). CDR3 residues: CASSSRESFLTLHYGYTF. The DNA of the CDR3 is TGTGCCAGTAGTTCCCGTGAATCGTTCCTCACTCTTCACTATGGCTACACCTTC.

CDR3 loop: CASHPGGGYEQYF. The CDR3 region has the DNA TGTGCCAGCCACCCAGGGGGCGGCTACGAGCAGTACTTC. The gene calls are TRBV6-1 and TRBJ2-7, with 8 positions matching TRBD1. Trimming removed 8 bases from V and 3 bases from J; junction bases left unmatched: 6. Germline values: CDR1 MNHNS, CDR2 SASEGT. This CDR3 comprises 13 residues.

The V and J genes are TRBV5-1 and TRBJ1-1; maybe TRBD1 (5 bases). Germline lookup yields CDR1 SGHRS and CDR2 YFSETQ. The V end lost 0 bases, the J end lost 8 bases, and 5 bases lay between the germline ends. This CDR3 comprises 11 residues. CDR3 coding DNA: TGCGCCAGCAGCTTGGGACAGGAAGCTTTCTTT. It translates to CASSLGQEAFF.

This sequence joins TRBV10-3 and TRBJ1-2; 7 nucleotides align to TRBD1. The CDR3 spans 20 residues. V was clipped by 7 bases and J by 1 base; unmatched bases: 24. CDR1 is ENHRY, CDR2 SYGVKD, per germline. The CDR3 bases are TGTGCCATCAACGAGGGGGAACAGGGGCCCAACCGGGGTAGTAACTATGGCTACACCTTC. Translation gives CAINEGEQGPNRGSNYGYTF.

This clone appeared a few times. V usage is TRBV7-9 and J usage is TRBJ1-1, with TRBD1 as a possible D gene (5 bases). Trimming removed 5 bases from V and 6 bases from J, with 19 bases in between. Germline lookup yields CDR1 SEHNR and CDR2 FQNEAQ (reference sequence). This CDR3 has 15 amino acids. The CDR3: CASSGLGGGNAEAFF. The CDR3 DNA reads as TGTGCCAGCAGCGGTCTCGGGGGAGGCAACGCTGAAGCTTTCTTT.

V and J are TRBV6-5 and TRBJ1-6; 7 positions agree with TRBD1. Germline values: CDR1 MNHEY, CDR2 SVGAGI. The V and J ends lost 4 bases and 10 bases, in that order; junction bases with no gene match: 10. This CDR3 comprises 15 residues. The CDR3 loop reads CASSSLQGIPSPLHF. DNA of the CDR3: TGTGCCAGCAGTTCCTTACAGGGGATCCCCTCACCCCTCCACTTT.

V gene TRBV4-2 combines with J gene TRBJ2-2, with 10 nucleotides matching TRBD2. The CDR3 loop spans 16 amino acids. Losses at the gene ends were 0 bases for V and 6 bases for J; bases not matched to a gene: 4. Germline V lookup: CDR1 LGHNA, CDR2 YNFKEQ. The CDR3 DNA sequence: TGTGCCAGCAGCCAAGATGGAGCGGGAGGGGCCGGGGAGCTGTTTTTT. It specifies CASSQDGAGGAGELFF.

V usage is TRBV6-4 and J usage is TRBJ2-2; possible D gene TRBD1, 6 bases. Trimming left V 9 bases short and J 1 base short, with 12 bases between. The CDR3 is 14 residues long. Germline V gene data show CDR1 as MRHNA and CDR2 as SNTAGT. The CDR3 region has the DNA TGTGCCAGTCAACCGACAGGGAACACCGGGGAGCTGTTTTTT. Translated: CASQPTGNTGELFF.

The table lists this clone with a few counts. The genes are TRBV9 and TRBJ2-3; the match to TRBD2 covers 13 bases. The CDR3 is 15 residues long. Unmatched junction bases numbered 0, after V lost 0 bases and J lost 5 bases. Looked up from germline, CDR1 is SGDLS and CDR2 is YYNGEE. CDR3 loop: CASSVGLAGGDTQYF. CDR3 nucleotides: TGTGCCAGCAGCGTAGGACTAGCGGGGGGAGATACGCAGTATTTT. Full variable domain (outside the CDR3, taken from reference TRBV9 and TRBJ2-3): DSGVTQTPKHLITATGQRVTLRCSPRSGDLSVYWYQQSLDQGLQFLIQYYNGEERAKGNILERFSAQQFPDLHSELNLSSLELGDSALYFCASSVGLAGGDTQYFGPGTRLTVL.

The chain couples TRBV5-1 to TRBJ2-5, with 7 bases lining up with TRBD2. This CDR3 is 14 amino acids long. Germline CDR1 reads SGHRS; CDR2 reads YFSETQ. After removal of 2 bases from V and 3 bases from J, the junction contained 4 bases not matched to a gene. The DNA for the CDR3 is TGCGCCAGCAGCTTCGAGGGGAGGGAAGAGACCCAGTACTTC. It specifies CASSFEGREETQYF.

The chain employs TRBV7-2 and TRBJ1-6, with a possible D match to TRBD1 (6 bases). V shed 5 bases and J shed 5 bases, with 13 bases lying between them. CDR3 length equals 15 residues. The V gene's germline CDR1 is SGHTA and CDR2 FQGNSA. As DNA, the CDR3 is TGTGCCAGCAGCCCCCGGACAGTAAATAATTCACCCCTCCACTTT. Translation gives CASSPRTVNNSPLHF. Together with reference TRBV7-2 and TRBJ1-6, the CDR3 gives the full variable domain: GAGVSQSPSNKVTEKGKDVELRCDPISGHTALYWYRQSLGQGLEFLIYFQGNSAPDKSGLPSDRFSAERTGGSVSTLTIQRTQQEDSAVYLCASSPRTVNNSPLHFGNGTRLTVT.

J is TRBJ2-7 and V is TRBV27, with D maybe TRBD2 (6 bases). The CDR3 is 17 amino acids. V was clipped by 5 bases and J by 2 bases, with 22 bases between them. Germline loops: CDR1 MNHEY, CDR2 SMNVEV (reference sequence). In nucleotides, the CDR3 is TGTGCCAGCAGTCCCCCCCCAAGCGGGCCCAGAACCTACGAGCAGTACTTC. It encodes CASSPPPSGPRTYEQYF.

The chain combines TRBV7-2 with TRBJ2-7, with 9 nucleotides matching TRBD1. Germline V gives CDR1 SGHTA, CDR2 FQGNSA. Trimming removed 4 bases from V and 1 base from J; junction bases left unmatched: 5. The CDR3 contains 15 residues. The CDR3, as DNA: TGTGCCAGCAGCTCCCGGACAGGGGTTTCCTACGAGCAGTACTTC. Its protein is CASSSRTGVSYEQYF.

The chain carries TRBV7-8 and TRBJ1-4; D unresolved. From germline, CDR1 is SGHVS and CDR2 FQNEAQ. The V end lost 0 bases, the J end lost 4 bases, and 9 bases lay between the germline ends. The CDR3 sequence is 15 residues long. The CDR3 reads CASSLARVDNEKLFF. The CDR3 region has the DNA TGTGCCAGCAGCTTAGCGCGGGTCGATAATGAAAAACTGTTTTTT.

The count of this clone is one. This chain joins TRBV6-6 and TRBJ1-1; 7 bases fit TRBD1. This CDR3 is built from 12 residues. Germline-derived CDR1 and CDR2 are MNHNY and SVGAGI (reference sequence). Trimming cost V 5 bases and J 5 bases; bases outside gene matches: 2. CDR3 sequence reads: CASSTGATEAFF. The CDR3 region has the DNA TGTGCCAGCAGTACAGGGGCGACTGAAGCTTTCTTT.

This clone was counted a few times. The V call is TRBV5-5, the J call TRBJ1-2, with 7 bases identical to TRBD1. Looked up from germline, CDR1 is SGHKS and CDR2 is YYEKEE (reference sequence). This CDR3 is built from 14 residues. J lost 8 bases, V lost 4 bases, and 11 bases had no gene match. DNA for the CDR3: TGTGCCAGCAGCCCCCGGGACAGAGCAGGCGGCTACACCTTC. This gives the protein CASSPRDRAGGYTF.

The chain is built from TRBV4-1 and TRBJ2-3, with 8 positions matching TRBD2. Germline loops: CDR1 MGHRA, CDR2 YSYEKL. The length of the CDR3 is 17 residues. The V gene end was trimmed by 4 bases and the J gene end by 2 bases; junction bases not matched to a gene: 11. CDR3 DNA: TGCGCCAGCAGCCTCTCCGGGCGGGGGGCCAACACAGATACGCAGTATTTT. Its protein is CASSLSGRGANTDTQYF.

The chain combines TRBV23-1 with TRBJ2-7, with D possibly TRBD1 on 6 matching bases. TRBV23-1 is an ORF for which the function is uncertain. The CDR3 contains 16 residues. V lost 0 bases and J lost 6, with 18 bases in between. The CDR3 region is CASSQSSRDIYSEQYF. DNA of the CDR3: TGCGCCAGCAGTCAATCGTCCCGGGACATATACAGCGAGCAGTACTTC.

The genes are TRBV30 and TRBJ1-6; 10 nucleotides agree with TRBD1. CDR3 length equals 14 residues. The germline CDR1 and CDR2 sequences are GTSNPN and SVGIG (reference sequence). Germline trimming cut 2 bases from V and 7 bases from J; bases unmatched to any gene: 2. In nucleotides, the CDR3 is TGTGCCTGGAGTCTGACAGGGGGCAATTCACCCCTCCACTTT. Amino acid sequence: CAWSLTGGNSPLHF.

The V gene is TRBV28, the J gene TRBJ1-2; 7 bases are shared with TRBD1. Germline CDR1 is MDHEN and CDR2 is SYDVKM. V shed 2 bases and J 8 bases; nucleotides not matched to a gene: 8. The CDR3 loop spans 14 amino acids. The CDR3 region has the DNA TGTGCCAGCAGTTTAATTCCAGGGGGGAGCGGCTACACCTTC. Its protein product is CASSLIPGGSGYTF.

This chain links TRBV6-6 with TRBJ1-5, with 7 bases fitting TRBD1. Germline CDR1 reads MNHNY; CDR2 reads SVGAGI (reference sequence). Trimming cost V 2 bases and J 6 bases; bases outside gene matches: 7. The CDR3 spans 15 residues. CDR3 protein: CASSYGQGVGQPQHF. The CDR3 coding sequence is TGTGCCAGCAGTTACGGGCAGGGGGTCGGTCAGCCCCAGCATTTT.

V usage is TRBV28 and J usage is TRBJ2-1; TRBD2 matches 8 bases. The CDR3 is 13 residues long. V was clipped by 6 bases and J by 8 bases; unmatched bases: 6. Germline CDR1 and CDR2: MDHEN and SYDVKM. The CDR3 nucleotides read TGTGCCAGCAGCGGACTAGCTATGTATGAGCAGTTCTTC. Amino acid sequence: CASSGLAMYEQFF.

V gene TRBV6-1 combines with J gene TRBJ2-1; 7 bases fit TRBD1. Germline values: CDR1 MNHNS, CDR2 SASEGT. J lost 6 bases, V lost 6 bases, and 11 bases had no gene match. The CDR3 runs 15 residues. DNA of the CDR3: TGTGCCAGCAGACCAGGGGGAACGGTGTTCAATGAGCAGTTCTTC. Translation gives CASRPGGTVFNEQFF.

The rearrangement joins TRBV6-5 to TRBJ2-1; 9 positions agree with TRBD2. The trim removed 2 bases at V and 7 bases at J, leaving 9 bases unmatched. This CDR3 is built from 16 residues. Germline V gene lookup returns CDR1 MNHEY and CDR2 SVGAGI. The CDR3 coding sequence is TGTGCCAGCAGTTACGGTGAAGCGGGGGGCCGGAATGAGCAGTTCTTC. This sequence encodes CASSYGEAGGRNEQFF.

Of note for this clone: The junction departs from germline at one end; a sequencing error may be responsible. Here the CDR3 DNA reads TGTTCCAGCAGCGTCGGGACAGGAGGGGCCCAGTACTTC. It specifies CSSSVGTGGAQYF. The gene calls are TRBV7-9 and TRBJ2-5; TRBD1 matches 8 bases. Per the germline V gene, CDR1 is SEHNR and CDR2 is FQNEAQ (reference sequence). CDR3 length: 13 amino acids.